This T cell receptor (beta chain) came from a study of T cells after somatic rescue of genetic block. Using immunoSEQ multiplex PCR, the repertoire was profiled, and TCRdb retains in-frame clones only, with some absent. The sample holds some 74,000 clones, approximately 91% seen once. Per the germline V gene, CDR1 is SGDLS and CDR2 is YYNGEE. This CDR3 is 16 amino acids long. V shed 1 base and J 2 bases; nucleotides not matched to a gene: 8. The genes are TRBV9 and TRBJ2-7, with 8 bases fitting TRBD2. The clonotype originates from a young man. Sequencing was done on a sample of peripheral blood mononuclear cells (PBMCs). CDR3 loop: CASSVSGLAGPYEQYF. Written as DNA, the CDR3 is TGTGCCAGCAGCGTATCGGGGCTAGCGGGCCCCTACGAGCAGTACTTC.